Below, 24 T cell receptor beta chains from the same sample are listed, as sequenced in a study of CD8 T cells in ankylosing spondylitis. Using its own MiXCR run on the 5' RACE reads, TCRdb lists one record per CDR3 protein. The sample lists around 390,000 distinct CDR3 sequences, about a fifth occurring once. Their antigens remain unidentified. Study-wide points: Seemingly characteristic of ankylosing spondylitis blood was a TCR beta motif consisting of eight highly homologous variants.

Sequencing was performed on blood, either unsorted or a sorted T cell fraction (not recorded which). The receptors derive from a male donor with ankylosing spondylitis.

This clonotype has more than one count but fewer than ten. The chain joins TRBV27 to TRBJ1-1; possibly TRBD1 for D (5 bases). From germline, CDR1 is MNHEY and CDR2 SMNVEV (reference sequence). The ends were cut back, 11 bases at V and 4 bases at J, with 17 bases in the middle. This CDR3 has 13 amino acids. CDR3 coding DNA: TGTGCCTCCCACCTATACAGGTCCACTGAAGCTTTCTTT. Translation: CASHLYRSTEAFF.

This clonotype was counted only a few times. The V gene is TRBV6-5, the J gene TRBJ1-1; no clear D. Trimming shortened V by 0 bases and J by 0 bases, and 14 bases separated the two germline ends. Germline CDR1 is MNHEY and CDR2 is SVGAGI. The CDR3 length is 17 residues. The DNA for the CDR3 is TGTGCCAGCAGTTACTCGATGGCAGACGGACTGAACACTGAAGCTTTCTTT. Protein: CASSYSMADGLNTEAFF.

This clonotype was recorded many times. The CDR3, as DNA: TGCGCCAGCAGCCGGGGGACAGAGTACCAAGAGACCCAGTACTTC. Protein product: CASSRGTEYQETQYF. The chain recombines TRBV5-1 with TRBJ2-5, with a weak D call TRBD1 (7 bases). V lost 4 bases and J lost 0, with 13 bases in between. This CDR3 contains 15 residues. Germline lookup yields CDR1 SGHRS and CDR2 YFSETQ. Full variable domain (outside the CDR3, taken from reference TRBV5-1 and TRBJ2-5): KAGVTQTPRYLIKTRGQQVTLSCSPISGHRSVSWYQQTPGQGLQFLFEYFSETQRNKGNFPGRFSGRQFSNSRSEMNVSTLELGDSALYLCASSRGTEYQETQYFGPGTRLLVL.

This chain connects TRBV2 to TRBJ2-5; TRBD2 aligns across 15 bases. CDR3 length: 17 residues. The germline V gene encodes CDR1 SNHLY and CDR2 FYNNEI. The V and J ends lost 6 bases and 5 bases, in that order; junction bases with no gene match: 10. CDR3 protein: CASSRWTSGRAEETQYF. DNA for the CDR3: TGTGCCAGCAGCCGGTGGACTAGCGGGAGGGCCGAGGAGACCCAGTACTTC.

This chain connects TRBV7-3 to TRBJ2-3, with TRBD2 identical over 16 bases. Germline V gives CDR1 SGHTA, CDR2 FQGTGA. The CDR3 has 16 amino acids. V lost 4 bases, J lost 6 bases, and 4 bases stayed unmatched. The CDR3 region has the DNA TGTGCCAGCAGCTCCCCGGGACTAGCGGGAGGGGATACGCAGTATTTT. Translating it yields CASSSPGLAGGDTQYF.

This clonotype was counted between two and nine times. The V call is TRBV28, the J call TRBJ1-1, with D unclear. V lost 1 base to trimming and J lost 7 bases, with 10 bases between them. The CDR3 has 13 residues. Germline V lookup: CDR1 MDHEN, CDR2 SYDVKM. CDR3 coding DNA: TGTGCCAGCAGTTTATTCGGGCAGTTTGAAGCTTTCTTT. Its protein is CASSLFGQFEAFF.

This clonotype was seen a handful of times. The J gene is TRBJ1-5, the V gene TRBV12-3 or TRBV12-4; 9 positions match TRBD1. CDR3 length: 18 amino acids. V dropped 4 bases and J dropped 0; count of bases not matched to a gene: 10. This chain's CDR3 is CASSWSGDRAYSNQPQHF. The CDR3 DNA reads TGTGCCAGCAGTTGGTCCGGGGACAGGGCGTATAGCAATCAGCCCCAGCATTTT.

This clonotype was counted a few times. The CDR3 region is CASTQGAGGVSLHF. For the CDR3, the DNA is TGTGCCAGCACCCAGGGGGCCGGCGGGGTATCCCTCCACTTT. The V call is TRBV12-3 or TRBV12-4, the J call TRBJ1-6, with 8 bases fitting TRBD1. CDR3 length: 14 residues. The V gene end was trimmed by 7 bases and the J gene end by 14 bases; junction bases not matched to a gene: 13.

The gene calls are TRBV4-1 and TRBJ2-6; 8 bases are a match to TRBD1. J lost 1 base, V lost 1 base, and 12 bases had no gene match. Germline assignment: CDR1 MGHRA and CDR2 YSYEKL. The CDR3 is 20 residues long. The CDR3 nucleotides read TGCGCCAGCAGCCAAGGGAGATCCGGACAGGGCGTTTCTGGGGCCAACGTCCTGACTTTC. Encoded protein: CASSQGRSGQGVSGANVLTF.

This clonotype showed up just a few times. The chain uses TRBV25-1 and TRBJ2-7; D remains unclear. CDR1 is MGHDK, CDR2 SYGVNS, per germline. This CDR3 region has 13 residues. Trimming left V 1 base short and J 2 bases short, with 6 bases between. The CDR3 protein is CASSELDTYEQYF. The CDR3 coding sequence is TGTGCCAGCAGTGAATTAGACACCTACGAGCAGTACTTC.

V usage is TRBV11-2 and J usage is TRBJ2-3, with D possibly TRBD2 on 6 matching bases. The CDR3 totals 15 residues. V was pared by 5 bases and J by 4 bases, with 16 bases between. The germline CDR1 and CDR2 sequences are SGHAT and FQNNGV. The CDR3 region has the DNA TGTGCCAGCAGCCAAGAGGGAGGCCGCGCAGATACGCAGTATTTT. Translating gives CASSQEGGRADTQYF.

J is TRBJ2-1 and V is TRBV2; 8 bases map to TRBD2. The J segment lost 2 bases and the V segment lost 8 bases, leaving 5 bases of the junction unmatched. The length of the CDR3 is 14 residues. Per the germline V gene, CDR1 is SNHLY and CDR2 is FYNNEI. The CDR3 bases are TGTGCCAGCCGGGAGGGATCCCCCTACAATGAGCAGTTCTTC. As protein: CASREGSPYNEQFF.

This clonotype was recorded a few times. This sequence joins TRBV19 and TRBJ2-7; maybe TRBD2 (5 bases). Germline loops: CDR1 LNHDA, CDR2 SQIVND (reference sequence). V was clipped by 0 bases and J by 2 bases, with 17 bases between them. The CDR3 is made up of 17 amino acids. CDR3 sequence reads: CASSIDPGGSHPYEQYF. CDR3 bases: TGTGCCAGTAGTATAGATCCTGGAGGCAGCCATCCCTACGAGCAGTACTTC.

This clonotype was observed at least ten times. V and J are TRBV12-3 or TRBV12-4 and TRBJ1-2; maybe TRBD1 (5 bases). This CDR3 region has 13 residues. Trimming cost V 6 bases and J 4 bases, with 12 bases left between them. In DNA, the CDR3 is TGTGCCAGCAGCCGGGGACGGTCCTATGGCTACACCTTC. This gives the protein CASSRGRSYGYTF.

This clonotype was observed a few times. This chain connects TRBV20-1 to TRBJ2-5; D is uncertain. The CDR3 covers 15 residues. Trimming removed 2 bases from V and 1 base from J, with 14 bases in between. Per germline, CDR1 DFQATT and CDR2 SNEGSKA (reference sequence). CDR3 sequence: CSARIQLIPQETQYF. The CDR3 DNA reads as TGCAGTGCTAGAATCCAATTAATCCCCCAAGAGACCCAGTACTTC.

The rearrangement links TRBV30 to TRBJ1-5, with D possibly matching TRBD1 (5 bases). CDR1 and CDR2 from the germline V gene are GTSNPN and SVGIG (reference sequence). The CDR3 consists of 13 residues. Trimming took off 5 bases at V and 2 bases at J, with 10 bases between the two ends. The CDR3 spells CAWGAEGNQPQHF. The CDR3 coding sequence is TGTGCCTGGGGGGCGGAGGGCAATCAGCCCCAGCATTTT. Drawing the rest from reference TRBV30 and TRBJ1-5, the complete variable domain is SQTIHQWPATLVQPVGSPLSLECTVEGTSNPNLYWYRQAAGRGLQLLFYSVGIGQISSEVPQNLSASRPQDRQFILSSKKLLLSDSGFYLCAWGAEGNQPQHFGDGTRLSIL.

The CDR3 DNA sequence: TGTGCCAGCAGCCAAGGCTTCCTAGCGGGAGGGTTAGAGACCCAGTACTTC. This translates into CASSQGFLAGGLETQYF. The J gene is TRBJ2-5, the V gene TRBV3-1; 12 bases line up with TRBD2. This CDR3 is built from 17 residues. The J segment lost 4 bases and the V segment lost 1 base, leaving 7 bases of the junction unmatched. CDR1 LGHDT and CDR2 YNNKEL come from the germline V gene (reference sequence).

A few counts support this clonotype. The chain joins TRBV10-3 to TRBJ2-3; D unresolved. Germline V CDR1 and CDR2: ENHRY, SYGVKD. Trimming left V 3 bases short and J 2 bases short, with 12 bases between. This CDR3 contains 15 residues. CDR3 DNA: TGTGCCATCAGTGACTCTCTGCGGCCCACAGATACGCAGTATTTT. This encodes CAISDSLRPTDTQYF.

This clonotype was counted a single time. The genes are TRBV18 and TRBJ1-1; TRBD1 matches at 9 bases. In germline, CDR1 is KGHSH, CDR2 LQKENI. The CDR3 runs to 14 residues. Trimming took 5 bases from V and 1 from J; bases not matched to a gene: 2. CDR3 in DNA: TGTGCCAGCTCAAGGGACAGGGAGAACACTGAAGCTTTCTTT. Its translation is CASSRDRENTEAFF.

This rearrangement joins TRBV10-3 to TRBJ1-5, with a possible D match to TRBD1 (5 bases). CDR1 and CDR2 from the germline V gene are ENHRY and SYGVKD. CDR3 length: 13 residues. V was clipped by 2 bases and J by 5 bases, with 7 bases between them. As DNA, the CDR3 is TGTGCCATCAGTGAGGGGACTGATCAGCCCCAGCATTTT. It is translated as CAISEGTDQPQHF.

This chain connects TRBV18 to TRBJ2-7; D might be TRBD1 or TRBD2, each matching 5 bases. The CDR3 totals 16 residues. The germline CDR1 and CDR2 sequences are KGHSH and LQKENI. Trimming pared 2 bases from V and 0 bases from J, leaving 14 bases between. The CDR3 is CASSPWPWDGSYEQYF. As DNA, the CDR3 is TGTGCCAGCTCACCATGGCCCTGGGACGGCTCCTACGAGCAGTACTTC.

The sample holds one count of this clonotype. The rearrangement uses TRBV12-3 or TRBV12-4 and TRBJ2-2; 7 bases line up with TRBD2. Trimming at V came to 4 bases and at J to 8 bases, leaving 7 bases not matched to a gene. The CDR3 is 14 residues long. CDR3 DNA: TGTGCCAGCAGTTACGACGGGGGAGGGGGGGAGCTGTTTTTT. As protein: CASSYDGGGGELFF.

This clonotype was detected a few times. CDR3 DNA: TGTGCCACCGGAGCGGGCGCTAGCACAGATACGCAGTATTTT. Protein: CATGAGASTDTQYF. The chain joins TRBV15 to TRBJ2-3; TRBD2 is a possible D gene (6 bases). The CDR3 sequence is 14 residues long. Germline V gene sequence: CDR1 LNHNV, CDR2 YYDKDF (reference sequence). V was clipped by 8 bases and J by 0 bases, with 12 bases between them.

V gene TRBV24-1 combines with J gene TRBJ2-3; D not resolved. The CDR3 is 15 amino acids. Germline V gene sequence: CDR1 KGHDR, CDR2 SFDVKD. Trimming shortened V by 4 bases and J by 4 bases, and 14 bases separated the two germline ends. The CDR3 region is CATSDWFGGSDTQYF. The CDR3 coding sequence is TGTGCCACCAGTGACTGGTTTGGCGGCTCAGATACGCAGTATTTT.